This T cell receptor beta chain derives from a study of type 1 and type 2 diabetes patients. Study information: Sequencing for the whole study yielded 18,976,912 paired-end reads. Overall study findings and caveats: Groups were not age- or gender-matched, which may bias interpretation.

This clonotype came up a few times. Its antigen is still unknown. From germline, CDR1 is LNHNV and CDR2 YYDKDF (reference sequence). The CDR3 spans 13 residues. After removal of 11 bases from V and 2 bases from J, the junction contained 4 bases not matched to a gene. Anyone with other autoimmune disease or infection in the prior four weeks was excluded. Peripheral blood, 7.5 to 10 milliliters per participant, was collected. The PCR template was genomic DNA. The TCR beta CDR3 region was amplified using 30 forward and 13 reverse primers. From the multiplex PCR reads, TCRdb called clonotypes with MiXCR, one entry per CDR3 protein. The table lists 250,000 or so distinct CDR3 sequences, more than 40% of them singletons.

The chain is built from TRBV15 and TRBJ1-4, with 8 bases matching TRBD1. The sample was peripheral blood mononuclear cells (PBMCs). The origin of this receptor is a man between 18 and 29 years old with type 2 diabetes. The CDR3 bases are TGTGCCCCATACAGGGGGACTAATGAAAAACTGTTTTTT. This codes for CAPYRGTNEKLFF.